This record looks at one T cell receptor beta chain sequence and its context. This record belongs to a study of blood T cell repertoires in COVID-19. Study-level background: The cDNA or gDNA used as material had been derived from T cells, B-cell-depleted T cells, or PBMCs.

Seattle cases were enrolled at active infection and followed longitudinally. Profiling relied on immunoSEQ multiplex PCR, and the TCRdb table lists in-frame clones only, not all of them. The sample lists 150,000 to 200,000 clones; roughly 79% were seen once. Sample: peripheral blood. The clonotype comes from a woman in her thirties or forties with COVID-19, enrolled during active disease.

The CDR3 reads CAITQGATLVYEQYF. CDR3 in DNA: TGTGCCATCACTCAGGGGGCGACTTTAGTCTACGAGCAGTACTTC. The chain is built from TRBV6-5 and TRBJ2-7, with 8 positions matching TRBD1. Germline trimming cut 10 bases from V and 3 bases from J; bases unmatched to any gene: 14. The CDR3 covers 15 residues. The germline V gene encodes CDR1 MNHEY and CDR2 SVGAGI.